This T cell receptor (beta chain) appears in the sequencing data of a study of blood T cells in healthy people across ages. A remark on this clonotype: Antigen specificity is unknown.

V was clipped by 6 bases and J by 10 bases, with 7 bases between them. CDR3 size: 11 residues. Looked up from germline, CDR1 is MNHNS and CDR2 is SASEGT. Study findings and constraints: Naive T cell percentage and TCR beta diversity correlated strongly. Possibly confounding the expanded clonotype changes was the fact that donor CMV status was unknown. There were more naive CD4+ cells and higher diversity in long-lived donors than in aged donors.

Through a sample-barcoded 5' primer and a J-beta primer mix, a second PCR was run for about 6 to 11 cycles. Each cDNA molecule carried a tag from a template-switch adaptor that contained 12 random nucleotides. TCRdb processed the 5' RACE reads anew with MiXCR; each CDR3 protein has one entry. The table has about 1.8 million distinct CDR3 sequences, about 50% seen once. The rearrangement joins TRBV6-1 to TRBJ1-6; D unclear. The sequence derives from a woman aged 40 to 50 in good health. Sequences were obtained from blood. CDR3 sequence reads: CASRDGSPLHF. CDR3 coding DNA: TGTGCCAGCAGAGACGGATCACCCCTCCACTTT.